These 25 T cell receptor beta chains came from one sample sequenced in a study of OX40 agonist ivuxolimab in advanced cancers. TCRdb's copy holds only in-frame clones and misses some; the assay was immunoSEQ multiplex PCR. Of 55,000 to 75,000 clones in the sample, roughly 92% were seen once. Sample: CD4+ or CD8+ T cells sorted from blood, taken in a trial of the OX40 agonist ivuxolimab. The receptor set was obtained from an adult with an advanced solid tumor such as melanoma, head and neck, liver or kidney cancer.

The chain employs TRBV5-1 and TRBJ1-6, with D perhaps TRBD1 (6 bases). The V gene lost 2 bases and the J gene lost 11 bases, with 14 bases spanning the gap. The germline gives CDR1 SGHRS, CDR2 YFSETQ. The CDR3 spans 14 residues. The DNA of the CDR3 is TGCGCCAGCAGCTTAGACGGACAGCTTACACCCCTCCACTTT. This codes for CASSLDGQLTPLHF.

The V gene is TRBV7-9, the J gene TRBJ1-3, with D possibly matching TRBD1 (5 bases). The ends were cut back, 3 bases at V and 0 bases at J, with 15 bases in the middle. CDR1 is SEHNR, CDR2 FQNEAQ, per germline (reference sequence). The CDR3 loop spans 17 amino acids. CDR3 sequence: CASSLGRDSSSGNTIYF. The CDR3 DNA is TGTGCCAGCAGCTTGGGTCGGGACTCTTCCTCTGGAAACACCATATATTTT.

This clone was counted only a few times. This chain joins TRBV18 and TRBJ2-2; D possibly uses TRBD1 or TRBD2 (5 bases each). In germline, CDR1 is KGHSH, CDR2 LQKENI. This CDR3 region has 15 residues. V dropped 5 bases and J dropped 2 bases, with 12 bases sitting between them. CDR3 amino acids: CASSLRDPNTGELFF. The DNA for the CDR3 is TGTGCCAGCTCATTAAGGGACCCCAACACCGGGGAGCTGTTTTTT. Full variable domain (remainder filled in from reference TRBV18 and TRBJ2-2): NAGVMQNPRHLVRRRGQEARLRCSPMKGHSHVYWYRQLPEEGLKFMVYLQKENIIDESGMPKERFSAEFPKEGPSILRIQQVVRGDSAAYFCASSLRDPNTGELFFGEGSRLTVL.

The V call is TRBV7-8, the J call TRBJ2-4; D is possibly TRBD1 or TRBD2 (5 bases each). V was trimmed by 1 base and J by 7 bases, leaving 11 bases between them. CDR3 length equals 14 residues. Germline CDR1 and CDR2: SGHVS and FQNEAQ. The CDR3 reads CASSLGSGTNIQYF. CDR3 coding DNA: TGTGCCAGCAGCTTAGGGTCAGGGACCAACATTCAGTACTTC.

V is TRBV5-1 and J is TRBJ2-7; 8 nucleotides align to TRBD1. The CDR3 length is 14 residues. Germline V gene sequence: CDR1 SGHRS, CDR2 YFSETQ. The junction had 4 bases not matched to a gene; V was cut back by 5 bases and J by 0 bases. CDR3 sequence (DNA): TGCGCCAGCAGAAGACAGGGGAGCTCCTACGAGCAGTACTTC. Translated: CASRRQGSSYEQYF.

This sequence joins TRBV30 and TRBJ2-7; 9 nucleotides agree with TRBD1. Germline CDR1 reads GTSNPN; CDR2 reads SVGIG (reference sequence). The CDR3 is made up of 16 amino acids. The ends lost 3 bases at V and 1 base at J; junction bases unmatched: 10. For the CDR3, the DNA is TGTGCCTGGAGGGACCTGGGACAGGGATCATCCTACGAGCAGTACTTC. Translation: CAWRDLGQGSSYEQYF.

This chain uses TRBV11-3 with TRBJ2-1; D possibly corresponds to TRBD2 (5 bases). The CDR3 consists of 11 residues. The V end was cut by 4 bases, the J end by 9 bases, with 7 bases between. Germline lookup yields CDR1 SGHNT and CDR2 YENEEA. The CDR3 loop is CASSSRGEQFF. CDR3 bases: TGTGCCAGCAGCTCCCGGGGTGAGCAGTTCTTC.

This clone was counted once. V usage is TRBV7-2 and J usage is TRBJ1-2; a possible D gene is TRBD1 (5 bases). The V gene lost 2 bases and the J gene lost 7 bases, with 11 bases spanning the gap. The CDR3 covers 13 residues. Germline assignment: CDR1 SGHTA and CDR2 FQGNSA. DNA of the CDR3: TGTGCCAGCAGCTTAACCCAGGGAAGTGGCTACACCTTC. Its protein is CASSLTQGSGYTF.

The chain combines TRBV28 with TRBJ1-2; D is unclear. V shed 5 bases and J shed 7 bases, with 17 bases lying between them. This CDR3 has 14 residues. From germline, CDR1 is MDHEN and CDR2 SYDVKM. The CDR3: CASSKPGIGGGYTF. DNA of the CDR3: TGTGCCAGCAGTAAACCCGGGATCGGCGGTGGCTACACCTTC.

The V call is TRBV5-6, the J call TRBJ2-7; 7 positions agree with TRBD1. CDR1 SGHDT and CDR2 YYEEEE come from the germline V gene. V shed 0 bases and J 6 bases; nucleotides not matched to a gene: 9. The CDR3 runs 15 residues. CDR3 nucleotide sequence: TGTGCCAGCAGCTTGGGTCCGACAGGGTCGTCCGAGCAGTACTTC. Amino acids: CASSLGPTGSSEQYF.

CDR3 sequence: CASSSTITLNTEAFF. CDR3 DNA: TGTGCCAGCTCATCCACGATTACATTGAACACTGAAGCTTTCTTT. This rearrangement joins TRBV18 to TRBJ1-1; D is unresolved. The CDR3 spans 15 residues. The V gene lost 5 bases and the J gene lost 0 bases, with 13 bases spanning the gap. Germline V lookup: CDR1 KGHSH, CDR2 LQKENI. The full variable domain, with the rest looked up from reference TRBV18 and TRBJ1-1, is NAGVMQNPRHLVRRRGQEARLRCSPMKGHSHVYWYRQLPEEGLKFMVYLQKENIIDESGMPKERFSAEFPKEGPSILRIQQVVRGDSAAYFCASSSTITLNTEAFFGQGTRLTVV.

The chain couples TRBV30 to TRBJ1-2; 10 positions agree with TRBD1. After removal of 2 bases from V and 4 bases from J, the junction contained 4 bases not matched to a gene. This CDR3 has 14 residues. Looked up from germline, CDR1 is GTSNPN and CDR2 is SVGIG (reference sequence). CDR3 protein: CAWSSTGGFYGYTF. The CDR3 coding sequence is TGTGCCTGGAGTTCGACAGGGGGCTTCTATGGCTACACCTTC.

The V call is TRBV6-6, the J call TRBJ2-7, with D perhaps TRBD2 (5 bases). This CDR3 is built from 14 residues. Germline V gene sequence: CDR1 MNHNY, CDR2 SVGAGI (reference sequence). The V gene lost 1 base and the J gene lost 1 base, with 8 bases spanning the gap. As DNA, the CDR3 is TGTGCCAGCAGTTACTATGCGGGTTCCTACGAGCAGTACTTC. This translates into CASSYYAGSYEQYF.

This sequence joins TRBV7-2 and TRBJ2-3; the D gene is possibly TRBD2 (7 bases). Germline CDR1 SGHTA, CDR2 FQGNSA. Trimming stripped 4 bases from V and 4 bases from J, with 12 bases between. This CDR3 comprises 14 residues. This CDR3 reads CASSSGGLADTQYF. The CDR3 DNA sequence: TGTGCCAGCAGCTCCGGGGGGCTTGCAGATACGCAGTATTTT.

The chain recombines TRBV18 with TRBJ1-3; D is possibly TRBD1 (5 bases). Germline assignment: CDR1 KGHSH and CDR2 LQKENI. V lost 0 bases to trimming and J lost 8 bases, with 11 bases between them. The CDR3 length is 14 residues. The CDR3 DNA sequence: TGTGCCAGCTCACCACCGGCAGGGAGGGACACCATATATTTT. This sequence encodes CASSPPAGRDTIYF.

This clone was detected only once. The chain is built from TRBV9 and TRBJ1-2, with D possibly matching TRBD1 (6 bases). The CDR3 sequence is 15 residues long. V was trimmed by 4 bases and J by 1 base, leaving 14 bases between them. Germline loops: CDR1 SGDLS, CDR2 YYNGEE. The CDR3 protein is CASSRQAALNYGYTF. The CDR3 bases are TGTGCCAGCAGCCGACAGGCAGCACTTAACTATGGCTACACCTTC.

The chain employs TRBV21-1 and TRBJ2-7; TRBD1 is taken as the D call from the table, unchecked against the DNA. TRBV21-1 is a known pseudogene. The CDR3 loop spans 16 amino acids. The CDR3 here is CASSSRDREGSYEQYF. The CDR3 DNA is TGTGCCAGCAGCTCCCGGGACAGGGAAGGTTCCTACGAGCAGTACTTC.

This chain links TRBV7-3 with TRBJ2-2, with TRBD2 as a possible D gene (6 bases). The germline gives CDR1 SGHTA, CDR2 FQGTGA. The CDR3 runs 16 residues. V was clipped by 5 bases and J by 4 bases, with 17 bases between them. This CDR3 is CASSPSTRAGTGELFF. The CDR3 coding sequence is TGTGCCAGCAGCCCATCGACTAGAGCGGGCACCGGGGAGCTGTTTTTT.

The gene calls are TRBV7-6 and TRBJ2-6; D may be TRBD1 or TRBD2 (5 bases each). The CDR3 consists of 16 residues. Germline CDR1 SGHVS, CDR2 FNYEAQ. The ends were cut back, 2 bases at V and 4 bases at J, with 12 bases in the middle. The DNA of the CDR3 is TGTGCCAGCAGCTTAAATCCCGGGACCGGGGCCAACGTCCTGACTTTC. Its protein product is CASSLNPGTGANVLTF. Combining the CDR3 with reference TRBV7-6 and TRBJ2-6 gives the whole variable domain GAGVSQSPRYKVTKRGQDVALRCDPISGHVSLYWYRQALGQGPEFLTYFNYEAQQDKSGLPNDRFSAERPEGSISTLTIQRTEQRDSAMYRCASSLNPGTGANVLTFGAGSRLTVL.

The V gene is TRBV6-1, the J gene TRBJ2-3, with D possibly TRBD2 on 6 matching bases. The CDR3 is 14 residues long. Trimming cost V 8 bases and J 0 bases, with 12 bases left between them. Germline V gives CDR1 MNHNS, CDR2 SASEGT. CDR3 sequence (DNA): TGTGCCAGCTGGGCTAGCGCCAGCACAGATACGCAGTATTTT. Translation gives CASWASASTDTQYF.

The chain carries TRBV5-1 and TRBJ2-7; D gene ambiguous. The germline gives CDR1 SGHRS, CDR2 YFSETQ. V shed 4 bases and J shed 2 bases, with 16 bases lying between them. This CDR3 is built from 15 residues. CDR3 sequence (DNA): TGCGCCAGCAGCCCCGACTGGCTCCCACCCTACGAGCAGTACTTC. It is translated as CASSPDWLPPYEQYF.

This clone was observed once. The chain has TRBV9 and TRBJ2-5; D may match TRBD1 or TRBD2 (5 bases each). V lost 0 bases and J lost 0, with 6 bases in between. The CDR3 sequence is 14 residues long. Germline loops: CDR1 SGDLS, CDR2 YYNGEE. The chain's CDR3 is CASSVGGYQETQYF. CDR3 coding DNA: TGTGCCAGCAGCGTAGGGGGGTACCAAGAGACCCAGTACTTC.

This sequence joins TRBV28 and TRBJ2-6; D is possibly TRBD1 (6 bases). The V and J ends lost 6 bases and 0 bases respectively, with 21 bases between them. In germline, CDR1 is MDHEN, CDR2 SYDVKM. CDR3 length: 19 amino acids. In DNA form, the CDR3 reads TGTGCCAGCAGGGCGACTGGTGGGACAACTCTCTCTGGGGCCAACGTCCTGACTTTC. Protein product: CASRATGGTTLSGANVLTF.

This CDR3 is CASRGTGVNSPLHF. In nucleotides, the CDR3 is TGTGCCAGCAGGGGGACAGGGGTAAACTCACCCCTCCACTTT. J is TRBJ1-6 and V is TRBV6-6; 10 nucleotides line up with TRBD1. CDR3 size: 14 residues. J was trimmed by 10 bases and V by 6 bases; bases with no gene match: 6. Germline V gene sequence: CDR1 MNHNY, CDR2 SVGAGI (reference sequence).

The rearrangement links TRBV7-2 to TRBJ2-5, with D maybe TRBD2 (7 bases). This CDR3 has 14 amino acids. CDR1 is SGHTA, CDR2 FQGNSA, per germline. The V end lost 1 base, the J end lost 7 bases, and 13 bases lay between the germline ends. The CDR3 region has the DNA TGTGCCAGCAGCTTAGTCTTAGGGGGGGGGACCCAGTACTTC. Its translation: CASSLVLGGGTQYF. Based on the CDR3 plus reference TRBV7-2 and TRBJ2-5, the full variable domain is GAGVSQSPSNKVTEKGKDVELRCDPISGHTALYWYRQSLGQGLEFLIYFQGNSAPDKSGLPSDRFSAERTGGSVSTLTIQRTQQEDSAVYLCASSLVLGGGTQYFGPGTRLLVL.